This entry features one TCR beta chain sequence. The antigen is not known. Sequencing used immunoSEQ multiplex PCR; TCRdb keeps in-frame clones, though not all of them. The sample consists of 33,000 or so clones, 93% of them appearing once. These data originate in a study of T cells in tuberculosis. Each donor contributed about 110,000 T cells on average, unsorted. Study-level findings and limits: A GMM-specific repertoire classifier reached about 90% accuracy, AUROC 0.90. Active tuberculosis patients had shorter CDR3-alpha; the beta difference was nonsignificant.

The sequenced sample consisted of PBMCs. The sequence was obtained from a donor aged 10 to 29 with latent tuberculosis or without tuberculosis infection.

The CDR3 DNA reads as TGTGCCAGCAGCAAGACTAGCGGGGGGCCTTCTACCTACGAGCAGTACTTC. This sequence encodes CASSKTSGGPSTYEQYF. The rearrangement uses TRBV11-2 and TRBJ2-7, with 13 bases matching TRBD2. The germline V gene has CDR1 SGHAT and CDR2 FQNNGV. V trimming: 5 bases; J trimming: 2 bases; junction bases outside the gene matches: 9. This CDR3 contains 17 residues.